The source of this T cell receptor beta chain is a study of blood T cell repertoires in COVID-19. Study information: Donors in the United States, Italy and Spain gave samples during acute or convalescent COVID-19. From T cells, B-cell-depleted T cells, or PBMCs came the material, which was cDNA or gDNA.

Original processing methods: Reference gene primers were amplified, and this amplification served to estimate nucleated cell counts. Assay: immunoSEQ multiplex PCR; the TCRdb copy retains only in-frame clones and omits some. For V, J and clone size, that table is used; D and trimming come from the DNA. Altogether under 150,000 clones are present, 85% to 90% being singletons, with the ten largest covering around 4.1%. Germline CDR1 is SGHNT and CDR2 is YYREEE (reference sequence). Trimming shortened V by 0 bases and J by 3 bases, and 11 bases separated the two germline ends. This CDR3 has 15 amino acids.

The clonotype comes from a human donor in a cohort sampled during active COVID-19. Specimen: peripheral blood. J is TRBJ2-3 and V is TRBV5-4; possible D gene TRBD2, 6 bases. The CDR3 loop is CASSLEHGGTDTQYF. For the CDR3, the DNA is TGTGCCAGCAGCTTGGAGCACGGGGGAACAGATACGCAGTATTTT. Complete variable domain (other parts from reference TRBV5-4 and TRBJ2-3): ETGVTQSPTHLIKTRGQQVTLRCSSQSGHNTVSWYQQALGQGPQFIFQYYREEENGRGNFPPRFSGLQFPNYSSELNVNALELDDSALYLCASSLEHGGTDTQYFGPGTRLTVL.